This note documents a single T cell receptor (beta chain) sequence. The antigen is not known. This record belongs to a study of T-cell reconstitution after alpha-beta-depleted transplantation in children. The study's findings and limits: Expanded clones from the graft, numbering several hundred, reportedly supplied alpha-beta T cells about two months after transplant.

Trimming took 0 bases from V and 8 from J, leaving 13 bases between them. Looked up from germline, CDR1 is LNHNV and CDR2 is YYDKDF (reference sequence). The CDR3 spans 15 residues. Unique molecular identifiers were used to barcode this TCRbeta library. One entry per CDR3 protein, called by TCRdb with MiXCR from the PCR reads. Of 480,000 or so distinct CDR3 sequences listed, roughly 10% are singletons. This chain joins TRBV15 and TRBJ2-2; a weak D match, TRBD2 (5 bases). This TCR was recovered from a child younger than 10 with inherited bone marrow failure, due to receive a stem cell transplant. Sample: PBMCs, taken before TCRalphabeta/CD19-depleted stem cell transplant. Here the CDR3 DNA reads TGTGCCACCAGCAGAGATCCTGGGCGGACTGGGGAGCTGTTTTTT. It yields the protein CATSRDPGRTGELFF.